What follows are 24 T cell receptor beta chains derived from one specimen sequenced in a study of CD8+ T cells in alopecia areata. cDNA prepared by RNA extraction and subsequent reverse transcription served as the template for sequencing. Clones were read by immunoSEQ multiplex PCR, and TCRdb kept only the in-frame ones, dropping some. The sample lists some 150,000 clones, less than 75% occurring once. Material for sequencing was CD8+ T cells sorted from blood. These receptors were taken from a human donor in good health.

As regards this clone: One end of the junction fails to match germline, which may point to a read error. The chain carries TRBV7-7 and TRBJ2-5; D not resolved. The CDR3 loop spans 14 amino acids. From germline, CDR1 is SSHAT and CDR2 FNYEAQ (reference sequence). The CDR3 here is CASSPLEDWETQYF. CDR3 sequence (DNA): TGTGCTAGCAGCCCGCTCGAGGATTGGGAGACCCAGTACTTC. Drawing the rest from reference TRBV7-7 and TRBJ2-5, the complete variable domain is GAGVSQSPRYKVTKRGQDVTLRCDPISSHATLYWYQQALGQGPEFLTYFNYEAQPDKSGLPSDRFSAERPEGSISTLTIQRTEQRDSAMYRCASSPLEDWETQYFGPGTRLLVL.

A single count supports this clone. The J gene is TRBJ1-5, the V gene TRBV23-1; D gene ambiguous. TRBV23-1 is marked as an open reading frame, function uncertain. This CDR3 spans 16 amino acids. Trimming took off 6 bases at V and 0 bases at J, with 15 bases between the two ends. CDR3 loop: CASSLLPTVSNQPQHF. CDR3 nucleotide sequence: TGCGCCAGCAGCCTTCTCCCGACTGTTAGCAATCAGCCCCAGCATTTT.

The chain links TRBV6-6 to TRBJ1-1; D call uncertain. Germline V lookup: CDR1 MNHNY, CDR2 SVGAGI (reference sequence). The CDR3 has 16 amino acids. The ends were cut back, 1 base at V and 4 bases at J, with 16 bases in the middle. The CDR3 loop is CASSYYRQLLGTEAFF. As DNA, the CDR3 is TGTGCCAGCAGTTACTATCGGCAACTCTTGGGCACTGAAGCTTTCTTT.

The V and J genes are TRBV5-1 and TRBJ2-3; D uncertain. Trimming pared 0 bases from V and 6 bases from J, leaving 11 bases between. CDR1 SGHRS and CDR2 YFSETQ come from the germline V gene. CDR3 length: 14 amino acids. The CDR3 DNA follows: TGCGCCAGCAGCTTGGTAGGGTCCTCCGATACGCAGTATTTT. It translates to CASSLVGSSDTQYF. Based on the CDR3 plus reference TRBV5-1 and TRBJ2-3, the full variable domain is KAGVTQTPRYLIKTRGQQVTLSCSPISGHRSVSWYQQTPGQGLQFLFEYFSETQRNKGNFPGRFSGRQFSNSRSEMNVSTLELGDSALYLCASSLVGSSDTQYFGPGTRLTVL.

The gene calls are TRBV7-2 and TRBJ1-2, with D unresolved. CDR1 and CDR2 from the germline V gene are SGHTA and FQGNSA. Trimming left V 0 bases short and J 0 bases short, with 8 bases between. This CDR3 is 15 amino acids long. CDR3 region: CASSLAAGANYGYTF. The CDR3 DNA reads as TGTGCCAGCAGCTTAGCGGCAGGAGCTAACTATGGCTACACCTTC.

CDR3 nucleotide sequence: TGTGCCAGCAGCTTAGGTGGCGGCTCTGGGGCCAACGTCCTGACTTTC. Amino acids: CASSLGGGSGANVLTF. V gene TRBV11-2 combines with J gene TRBJ2-6; D unclear. Germline V CDR1 and CDR2: SGHAT, FQNNGV. This CDR3 spans 16 amino acids. Trimming pared 1 base from V and 0 bases from J, leaving 7 bases between.

This chain uses TRBV5-1 with TRBJ2-7; D is undetermined. This CDR3 has 11 amino acids. The ends were cut back, 4 bases at V and 3 bases at J, with 5 bases in the middle. Germline CDR1 SGHRS, CDR2 YFSETQ. The DNA of the CDR3 is TGCGCCAGCAGCCGGAACTACGAGCAGTACTTC. Translation: CASSRNYEQYF.

The chain is built from TRBV6-5 and TRBJ2-5, with no clear D. The CDR3 runs 12 residues. The ends were cut back, 5 bases at V and 5 bases at J, with 9 bases in the middle. Per germline, CDR1 MNHEY and CDR2 SVGAGI. DNA of the CDR3: TGTGCCAGCAGTGGCTCCTTCGAGACCCAGTACTTC. The encoded protein is CASSGSFETQYF.

The table lists this clone with a few counts. The V gene is TRBV15, the J gene TRBJ2-5; TRBD1 matches at 10 bases. V was pared by 0 bases and J by 5 bases, with 3 bases of the junction left unmatched. This CDR3 comprises 15 residues. Germline CDR1 is LNHNV and CDR2 is YYDKDF (reference sequence). CDR3 sequence reads: CATSRDGTGAETQYF. CDR3 DNA: TGTGCCACCAGCAGAGATGGGACAGGGGCGGAGACCCAGTACTTC.

The CDR3: CASSSNFAHEQYF. As DNA, the CDR3 is TGTGCCAGCAGTAGTAACTTCGCCCACGAGCAGTACTTC. J is TRBJ2-7 and V is TRBV27; no definite D call. Germline values: CDR1 MNHEY, CDR2 SMNVEV (reference sequence). V lost 5 bases, J lost 5 bases, and 13 bases lay in between. The CDR3 sequence is 13 residues long.

CDR3 protein: CATSSGGPYEQYF. The CDR3 DNA follows: TGTGCCACCAGCAGCGGCGGACCCTACGAGCAGTACTTC. V gene TRBV15 combines with J gene TRBJ2-7, with D unclear. The CDR3 length is 13 residues. Looked up from germline, CDR1 is LNHNV and CDR2 is YYDKDF (reference sequence). Trimming cost V 3 bases and J 2 bases, with 8 bases left between them. Using reference TRBV15 and TRBJ2-7 for the parts outside the CDR3, the full variable domain is DAMVIQNPRYQVTQFGKPVTLSCSQTLNHNVMYWYQQKSSQAPKLLFHYYDKDFNNEADTPDNFQSRRPNTSFCFLDIRSPGLGDTAMYLCATSSGGPYEQYFGPGTRLTVT.

The genes are TRBV1 and TRBJ1-5. TRBV1 is listed as a pseudogene. This CDR3 contains 17 residues. CDR3 bases: TGCACCAGCAGCTATCGACCGGGGCTCCTAAGCAATCAGCCCCAGCATTTT. It encodes CTSSYRPGLLSNQPQHF.

Turning to this clone: A junction boundary mismatches the germline segment, possibly from a read error. V is TRBV7-3 and J is TRBJ2-7, with D unclear. CDR1 and CDR2 from the germline V gene are SGHTA and FQGTGA. The CDR3 runs to 12 residues. Here the CDR3 DNA reads TGTGCCAGCAGTTTAAGCTCCTACGAGCAGTACTTC. It translates to CASSLSSYEQYF.

V and J are TRBV6-6 and TRBJ2-7, with D perhaps matching TRBD1 (6 bases). V lost 8 bases and J lost 3, with 11 bases in between. The germline gives CDR1 MNHNY, CDR2 SVGAGI (reference sequence). The CDR3 sequence is 12 residues long. CDR3 protein: CASGGQFYEQYF. Written as DNA, the CDR3 is TGTGCCAGCGGGGGACAATTCTACGAGCAGTACTTC.

This rearrangement joins TRBV27 to TRBJ2-2; D not certain. Germline V CDR1 and CDR2: MNHEY, SMNVEV (reference sequence). V was clipped by 6 bases and J by 9 bases, with 11 bases between them. The CDR3 extends over 12 amino acids. This chain's CDR3 is CASSRGSRELFF. CDR3 DNA sequence: TGTGCCAGCAGCCGAGGTTCCCGGGAGCTGTTTTTT.

The genes are TRBV6-5 and TRBJ2-7; D possibly uses TRBD1 or TRBD2 (5 bases each). This CDR3 is 14 amino acids long. The V gene's germline CDR1 is MNHEY and CDR2 SVGAGI. Deletions cut 6 bases from V and 4 bases from J, with 16 bases between. The CDR3 here is CASSPGTAMYEQYF. DNA of the CDR3: TGTGCCAGCAGCCCCGGGACGGCAATGTACGAGCAGTACTTC.

The sample holds a few counts of this clone. The CDR3: CAISERGGEAFF. DNA for the CDR3: TGTGCCATCAGTGAGAGAGGTGGTGAAGCTTTCTTT. The chain links TRBV10-3 to TRBJ1-1, with D unresolved. Trimming left V 2 bases short and J 7 bases short, with 8 bases between. Germline CDR1 reads ENHRY; CDR2 reads SYGVKD. CDR3 length: 12 amino acids.

The rearrangement links TRBV27 to TRBJ2-1, with 12 bases matching TRBD2. This CDR3 is built from 15 residues. Germline V CDR1 and CDR2: MNHEY, SMNVEV (reference sequence). V trimming: 9 bases; J trimming: 3 bases; junction bases outside the gene matches: 6. Here the CDR3 DNA reads TGTGCCAGTCCCCGGACTAGCGGGGACTACAATGAGCAGTTCTTC. Translation gives CASPRTSGDYNEQFF.

The CDR3 DNA reads TGTGCCAGCAGTTCCGCCGGGGGAGCGGGAGTGCGAGAGACCCAGTACTTC. Its protein is CASSSAGGAGVRETQYF. This chain joins TRBV27 and TRBJ2-5, with TRBD2 matching over 8 bases. The V gene end was trimmed by 4 bases and the J gene end by 4 bases; junction bases not matched to a gene: 14. Germline V gene lookup returns CDR1 MNHEY and CDR2 SMNVEV (reference sequence). The CDR3 has 17 residues.

The chain combines TRBV11-2 with TRBJ2-3; perhaps D is TRBD1 or TRBD2 (5 bases each). Germline loops: CDR1 SGHAT, CDR2 FQNNGV. The CDR3 loop spans 18 amino acids. Between the trimmed V and J ends, which lost 5 bases and 0 bases, there was a span of 21 bases. This CDR3 is CASSPRGVWGSSTDTQYF. Written as DNA, the CDR3 is TGTGCCAGCAGCCCACGAGGGGTTTGGGGGAGTAGCACAGATACGCAGTATTTT.

J is TRBJ2-3 and V is TRBV29-1; TRBD1 or TRBD2 may be the D gene (5 bases each). V was trimmed by 6 bases and J by 2 bases, leaving 15 bases between them. The germline V gene encodes CDR1 SQVTM and CDR2 ANQGSEA. The CDR3 loop spans 14 amino acids. The CDR3 nucleotides are TGCAGCGTGGGGGTTTTGTCCTCCACAGATACGCAGTATTTT. Its translation is CSVGVLSSTDTQYF.

The chain is built from TRBV5-4 and TRBJ2-7; 7 bases are a match to TRBD1. The V gene end was trimmed by 4 bases and the J gene end by 3 bases; junction bases not matched to a gene: 7. CDR3 length: 14 amino acids. CDR1 and CDR2 from the germline V gene are SGHNT and YYREEE (reference sequence). In nucleotides, the CDR3 is TGTGCCAGCAGCCTGGACAGGTCGATCTACGAGCAGTACTTC. Protein sequence: CASSLDRSIYEQYF.

This clone was detected only a few times. Sequence at one end of the junction differs from germline and may be a read error. This sequence joins TRBV6-6 and TRBJ2-3; 8 bases fit TRBD2. This CDR3 comprises 15 residues. CDR1 MNHNY and CDR2 SVGAGI come from the germline V gene (reference sequence). CDR3 protein: CASSDSAGATDTQYF. DNA of the CDR3: TGTGCCAGCAGTGACTCAGCGGGAGCGACAGATACGCAGTATTTT.

The sample holds a few counts of this clone. The chain employs TRBV9 and TRBJ2-7, with D possibly matching TRBD1 (5 bases). Germline loops: CDR1 SGDLS, CDR2 YYNGEE. The CDR3 runs to 13 residues. V lost 2 bases, J lost 3 bases, and 9 bases lay in between. In nucleotides, the CDR3 is TGTGCCAGCAGCGTCGGACAATACTACGAGCAGTACTTC. Protein: CASSVGQYYEQYF.